A single sample is the source of the 23 T cell receptor beta chains below, sequenced in a study of T cell responses to AZD1222 COVID-19 vaccine. Generated by immunoSEQ multiplex PCR, the TCRdb table keeps only in-frame clones and is missing some. The top ten clones hold about a sixth of a sample with over 100,000 clones, more than 70% of them seen once. The sequences come from peripheral blood, collected on day 0 of AZD1222 vaccination. Receptors were obtained from an adult in good health.

This clone has a handful of counts. The chain employs TRBV5-1 and TRBJ2-2; TRBD2 is a possible D gene (5 bases). This CDR3 is 15 amino acids long. Trimming took off 1 base at V and 0 bases at J, with 7 bases between the two ends. In germline, CDR1 is SGHRS, CDR2 YFSETQ. CDR3 sequence (DNA): TGCGCCAGCAGCTTGCCGGGGACGAACACCGGGGAGCTGTTTTTT. Amino acid sequence: CASSLPGTNTGELFF. Combining the CDR3 with reference TRBV5-1 and TRBJ2-2 gives the whole variable domain KAGVTQTPRYLIKTRGQQVTLSCSPISGHRSVSWYQQTPGQGLQFLFEYFSETQRNKGNFPGRFSGRQFSNSRSEMNVSTLELGDSALYLCASSLPGTNTGELFFGEGSRLTVL.

The chain carries TRBV7-9 and TRBJ1-1, with D perhaps matching TRBD1 (6 bases). This CDR3 spans 13 amino acids. From germline, CDR1 is SEHNR and CDR2 FQNEAQ (reference sequence). V lost 2 bases, J lost 4 bases, and 8 bases lay in between. The CDR3 DNA sequence: TGTGCCAGCAGCTTAAAGGGGGGCACTGAAGCTTTCTTT. This gives the protein CASSLKGGTEAFF.

V is TRBV7-8 and J is TRBJ1-5; no reliable D call. Between the trimmed V and J ends, which lost 1 base and 0 bases, there was a span of 10 bases. CDR1 is SGHVS, CDR2 FQNEAQ, per germline. CDR3 length equals 16 residues. The CDR3 DNA reads as TGTGCCAGCAGCTTAGAGGCACAACTTAGCAATCAGCCCCAGCATTTT. It is translated as CASSLEAQLSNQPQHF.

The genes are TRBV19 and TRBJ1-2; D uncertain. The CDR3 covers 13 residues. Germline V gives CDR1 LNHDA, CDR2 SQIVND (reference sequence). Trimming shortened V by 5 bases and J by 3 bases, and 10 bases separated the two germline ends. The CDR3 loop reads CASSDGRYYGYTF. In nucleotides, the CDR3 is TGTGCCAGTAGTGACGGTAGATACTATGGCTACACCTTC.

This rearrangement joins TRBV6-2 or TRBV6-3 to TRBJ1-6; D possibly corresponds to TRBD1 (5 bases). Trimming removed 0 bases at V and 6 bases at J, with 15 bases between. Germline loops: CDR1 MNHEY, CDR2 SVGEGT. The CDR3 totals 17 residues. This CDR3 reads CASSYSSGGWSNSPLHF. DNA for the CDR3: TGTGCCAGCAGTTACTCGAGCGGGGGATGGAGTAATTCACCCCTCCACTTT.

The rearrangement uses TRBV18 and TRBJ1-2; TRBD1 agrees at 7 bases. Germline-derived CDR1 and CDR2 are KGHSH and LQKENI. The V gene end was trimmed by 2 bases and the J gene end by 5 bases; junction bases not matched to a gene: 8. The CDR3 contains 15 residues. This chain's CDR3 is CASSPLEGQSYGYTF. Written as DNA, the CDR3 is TGTGCCAGCTCACCATTAGAGGGACAGAGTTATGGCTACACCTTC.

The chain links TRBV7-7 to TRBJ2-1; D not certain. Germline assignment: CDR1 SSHAT and CDR2 FNYEAQ (reference sequence). V lost 5 bases to trimming and J lost 2 bases, with 13 bases between them. The CDR3 spans 15 residues. CDR3 in amino acids: CASSPYSDTYNEQFF. The CDR3 DNA is TGTGCCAGCAGCCCTTACTCCGACACCTACAATGAGCAGTTCTTC.

The chain combines TRBV7-8 with TRBJ2-7; 10 bases are a match to TRBD2. This CDR3 has 13 amino acids. Germline values: CDR1 SGHVS, CDR2 FQNEAQ. The trim removed 7 bases at V and 4 bases at J, leaving 4 bases unmatched. The CDR3 DNA reads as TGTGCCAGCAAGCGGGAGGGCGGTTACGAGCAGTACGTC. Its translation is CASKREGGYEQYV.

Written as DNA, the CDR3 is TGTGCCAGTAGTATCACGGGGGGGTACCAAGAGACCCAGTACTTC. Encoded protein: CASSITGGYQETQYF. This chain links TRBV19 with TRBJ2-5; TRBD2 aligns across 8 bases. The CDR3 spans 15 residues. Trimming at V came to 3 bases and at J to 0 bases, leaving 3 bases not matched to a gene. Germline V gene sequence: CDR1 LNHDA, CDR2 SQIVND (reference sequence).

This clone showed up just a few times. The chain employs TRBV5-1 and TRBJ1-1; unclear D gene. Trimming removed 3 bases from V and 3 bases from J, with 6 bases in between. This CDR3 region has 12 residues. The germline V gene encodes CDR1 SGHRS and CDR2 YFSETQ. The CDR3 nucleotides are TGCGCCAGCAGCTCCGGATACACTGAAGCTTTCTTT. The encoded protein is CASSSGYTEAFF.

The chain is built from TRBV7-2 and TRBJ1-5; TRBD1 matches 10 bases. This CDR3 comprises 15 residues. The junction had 6 bases not matched to a gene; V was cut back by 5 bases and J by 5 bases. CDR1 is SGHTA, CDR2 FQGNSA, per germline. The CDR3 region has the DNA TGTGCCAGCAGCACACAGGACAGGGGGGATCAGCCCCAGCATTTT. It translates to CASSTQDRGDQPQHF.

A few counts support this clone. The V gene is TRBV5-6, the J gene TRBJ1-2, with D maybe TRBD1 (5 bases). Per the germline V gene, CDR1 is SGHDT and CDR2 is YYEEEE. Between the trimmed V and J ends, which lost 0 bases and 8 bases, there was a span of 17 bases. The CDR3 is 15 residues long. This CDR3 is CASSLAARESGGYTF. The CDR3 DNA is TGTGCCAGCAGCTTGGCTGCCAGGGAATCGGGAGGCTACACCTTC.

This clone was seen a single time. This sequence joins TRBV4-1 and TRBJ2-3; no definite D call. Germline CDR1 MGHRA, CDR2 YSYEKL. This CDR3 contains 14 residues. The V end was cut by 1 base, the J end by 5 bases, with 10 bases between. This CDR3 is CASSQAVVRDTQYF. The CDR3 DNA sequence: TGCGCCAGCAGCCAAGCGGTGGTGAGAGATACGCAGTATTTT.

This sequence joins TRBV28 and TRBJ2-7, with 9 nucleotides matching TRBD1. V shed 4 bases, J shed 6 bases, and the junction held 4 bases outside the gene matches. Germline lookup yields CDR1 MDHEN and CDR2 SYDVKM. The CDR3 extends over 13 amino acids. The CDR3 here is CASSSPGQGEQYF. The CDR3 coding sequence is TGTGCCAGCAGTTCTCCGGGACAGGGCGAGCAGTACTTC. Full variable domain (outside the CDR3, taken from reference TRBV28 and TRBJ2-7): DVKVTQSSRYLVKRTGEKVFLECVQDMDHENMFWYRQDPGLGLRLIYFSYDVKMKEKGDIPEGYSVSREKKERFSLILESASTNQTSMYLCASSSPGQGEQYFGPGTRLTVT.

The gene calls are TRBV5-6 and TRBJ1-1; 9 nucleotides line up with TRBD1. Trimming removed 5 bases from V and 1 base from J; junction bases left unmatched: 3. CDR1 is SGHDT, CDR2 YYEEEE, per germline. This CDR3 has 14 amino acids. DNA for the CDR3: TGTGCCAGCAGTCCGACAGGGGGGAACACTGAAGCTTTCTTT. Translating it yields CASSPTGGNTEAFF.

The chain combines TRBV9 with TRBJ2-2, with TRBD1 identical over 10 bases. The germline V gene has CDR1 SGDLS and CDR2 YYNGEE. V lost 3 bases to trimming and J lost 4 bases; unmatched junction nucleotides: 9. The CDR3 contains 17 residues. The CDR3, as DNA: TGTGCCAGCAGCGGTCCAAGACAGGGGGCAACCACCGGGGAGCTGTTTTTT. It specifies CASSGPRQGATTGELFF.

This clone appeared once. The V gene is TRBV11-2, the J gene TRBJ2-5, with D perhaps TRBD2 (5 bases). Between the trimmed V and J ends, which lost 1 base and 7 bases, there was a span of 10 bases. CDR3 length: 13 residues. Germline loops: CDR1 SGHAT, CDR2 FQNNGV. CDR3 nucleotide sequence: TGTGCCAGCAGCTTAGCGGGGAGAGGGACCCAGTACTTC. Encoded protein: CASSLAGRGTQYF.

The gene calls are TRBV7-2 and TRBJ1-4; no clear D. Germline assignment: CDR1 SGHTA and CDR2 FQGNSA. The V end was cut by 5 bases, the J end by 7 bases, with 17 bases between. This CDR3 spans 15 amino acids. CDR3 loop: CASSPFGRGAEKLFF. CDR3 coding DNA: TGTGCCAGCAGCCCGTTCGGCCGCGGAGCTGAAAAACTGTTTTTT.

The chain joins TRBV5-4 to TRBJ2-5; TRBD2 matches 12 bases. Trimming took 3 bases from V and 2 from J; bases not matched to a gene: 2. The CDR3 totals 15 residues. Germline CDR1 is SGHNT and CDR2 is YYREEE (reference sequence). CDR3 sequence: CASSSLAGGQETQYF. The CDR3 DNA reads as TGTGCCAGCAGCTCTCTAGCGGGGGGGCAAGAGACCCAGTACTTC.

This clone was detected a few times. The chain recombines TRBV4-3 with TRBJ1-5; the match to TRBD1 covers 8 bases. The CDR3 loop spans 15 amino acids. V shed 2 bases, J shed 6 bases, and the junction held 6 bases outside the gene matches. Germline V CDR1 and CDR2: LGHNA, YSLEER. The CDR3 protein is CASSQSGGMGQPQHF. The CDR3 DNA is TGCGCCAGCAGCCAATCAGGGGGCATGGGTCAGCCCCAGCATTTT.

This chain connects TRBV5-4 to TRBJ1-4; tentative D call: TRBD1 (6 bases). Per germline, CDR1 SGHNT and CDR2 YYREEE (reference sequence). The V and J ends lost 4 bases and 5 bases respectively, with 15 bases between them. The CDR3 covers 15 residues. Here the CDR3 reads CASSSTRGSNEKLFF. Here the CDR3 DNA reads TGTGCCAGCAGCAGCACCAGGGGCTCAAATGAAAAACTGTTTTTT. The full variable domain, its missing parts supplied by reference TRBV5-4 and TRBJ1-4, is ETGVTQSPTHLIKTRGQQVTLRCSSQSGHNTVSWYQQALGQGPQFIFQYYREEENGRGNFPPRFSGLQFPNYSSELNVNALELDDSALYLCASSSTRGSNEKLFFGSGTQLSVL.

The chain recombines TRBV30 with TRBJ1-6; the D gene is possibly TRBD1 (5 bases). CDR3 size: 14 residues. CDR1 and CDR2 (germline): GTSNPN, SVGIG (reference sequence). Trimming stripped 3 bases from V and 7 bases from J, with 13 bases between. The CDR3 region is CAWSGTRQNSPLHF. DNA of the CDR3: TGTGCCTGGAGCGGGACCCGACAGAATTCACCCCTCCACTTT. Using reference TRBV30 and TRBJ1-6 for the parts outside the CDR3, the full variable domain is SQTIHQWPATLVQPVGSPLSLECTVEGTSNPNLYWYRQAAGRGLQLLFYSVGIGQISSEVPQNLSASRPQDRQFILSSKKLLLSDSGFYLCAWSGTRQNSPLHFGNGTRLTVT.

This rearrangement joins TRBV7-9 to TRBJ2-7, with TRBD1 matching over 9 bases. The V gene's germline CDR1 is SEHNR and CDR2 FQNEAQ (reference sequence). This CDR3 has 14 residues. Trimming removed 5 bases from V and 4 bases from J; junction bases left unmatched: 6. The CDR3 DNA reads as TGTGCCAGCAGCCCCGGGACAGGGATGTACGAGCAGTACTTC. It encodes CASSPGTGMYEQYF.